What follows are 18 T cell receptor beta chains derived from one specimen sequenced in a study of T-cell memory formation after mild COVID-19. Via MiXCR, TCRdb re-called the 5' RACE reads, giving one row per CDR3 protein. The sample shows under 600,000 distinct CDR3 sequences, roughly a fifth of them seen only once. Sequencing was carried out using PBMCs or a T cell subset sorted from them (not recorded which). The receptors were sampled from an adult woman who had mild COVID-19 (a few samples of this study predate the infection). Cell type and time point are not known.

This clonotype occurred a few times. The genes are TRBV9 and TRBJ2-1, with TRBD2 matching over 11 bases. Looked up from germline, CDR1 is SGDLS and CDR2 is YYNGEE. The CDR3 covers 18 residues. J gave up 1 base and V 2 bases, and 8 bases lay outside the gene matches. The CDR3 sequence is CASSVRLAGYSSYNEQFF. The DNA for the CDR3 is TGTGCCAGCAGCGTTAGACTAGCGGGGTACAGTTCCTACAATGAGCAGTTCTTC.

This clonotype occurred a few times. V and J are TRBV12-3 or TRBV12-4 and TRBJ2-7; 9 nucleotides line up with TRBD2. The CDR3 covers 17 residues. With 5 bases clipped from V and 0 bases from J, the junction kept 11 bases outside the gene matches. CDR3 loop: CASSHHTSGWSSYEQYF. Here the CDR3 DNA reads TGTGCCAGCAGTCACCACACTAGCGGGTGGAGCTCCTACGAGCAGTACTTC.

Only a few counts were recorded for this clonotype. The V call is TRBV6-5, the J call TRBJ2-2; 9 bases are a match to TRBD1. Losses at the gene ends were 0 bases for V and 6 bases for J; bases not matched to a gene: 11. The germline V gene encodes CDR1 MNHEY and CDR2 SVGAGI. The length of the CDR3 is 18 residues. The CDR3 sequence is CASSYSGGTGLTAGELFF. CDR3 in DNA: TGTGCCAGCAGTTACTCGGGGGGGACAGGGTTGACGGCCGGGGAGCTGTTTTTT.

This clonotype turned up a few times. This sequence joins TRBV14 and TRBJ1-2; D is unclear. Trimming took 1 base from V and 8 from J, leaving 8 bases between them. CDR1 and CDR2 (germline): SGHDN, FVKESK. This CDR3 is built from 12 residues. The CDR3 DNA reads as TGTGCCAGCAGCCAAGTACGGGGAGGCTACACCTTC. It is translated as CASSQVRGGYTF.

CDR3 amino acids: CASSVEFGPGGGYTF. The CDR3 DNA reads as TGTGCCAGCAGCGTAGAATTCGGGCCCGGTGGCGGCTACACCTTC. This chain uses TRBV9 with TRBJ1-2, with D unresolved. This CDR3 contains 15 residues. Trimming left V 0 bases short and J 8 bases short, with 17 bases between. Per germline, CDR1 SGDLS and CDR2 YYNGEE.

This clonotype was counted at least ten times. The J gene is TRBJ2-7, the V gene TRBV6-5, with TRBD1 as a possible D gene (6 bases). CDR1 is MNHEY and CDR2 is SVGAGI in the germline V gene. The CDR3 covers 13 residues. Trimming took off 5 bases at V and 2 bases at J, with 10 bases between the two ends. The CDR3: CASSPRGPYEQYF. The DNA of the CDR3 is TGTGCCAGCAGTCCCAGGGGACCCTACGAGCAGTACTTC.

This clonotype was detected a few times. The chain links TRBV5-6 to TRBJ2-2, with D uncertain. Germline V CDR1 and CDR2: SGHDT, YYEEEE. V was trimmed by 0 bases and J by 2 bases, leaving 14 bases between them. CDR3 length: 17 residues. The CDR3 nucleotides are TGTGCCAGCAGCTTGGAATGGCAGTCGTCAAACACCGGGGAGCTGTTTTTT. Protein product: CASSLEWQSSNTGELFF. The full variable domain, with the rest looked up from reference TRBV5-6 and TRBJ2-2, is DAGVTQSPTHLIKTRGQQVTLRCSPKSGHDTVSWYQQALGQGPQFIFQYYEEEERQRGNFPDRFSGHQFPNYSSELNVNALLLGDSALYLCASSLEWQSSNTGELFFGEGSRLTVL.

The chain combines TRBV15 with TRBJ1-2; D call uncertain. The V end lost 0 bases, the J end lost 5 bases, and 16 bases lay between the germline ends. Germline values: CDR1 LNHNV, CDR2 YYDKDF (reference sequence). The CDR3 spans 16 residues. This CDR3 is CATSRDRPIGSYGYTF. The CDR3 DNA reads as TGTGCCACCAGCAGAGATCGGCCGATCGGATCTTATGGCTACACCTTC. Drawing the rest from reference TRBV15 and TRBJ1-2, the complete variable domain is DAMVIQNPRYQVTQFGKPVTLSCSQTLNHNVMYWYQQKSSQAPKLLFHYYDKDFNNEADTPDNFQSRRPNTSFCFLDIRSPGLGDTAMYLCATSRDRPIGSYGYTFGSGTRLTVV.

The chain has TRBV6-6 and TRBJ2-4; maybe TRBD1 (7 bases). The CDR3 consists of 15 residues. Trimming took off 6 bases at V and 0 bases at J, with 12 bases between the two ends. CDR1 MNHNY and CDR2 SVGAGI come from the germline V gene (reference sequence). Here the CDR3 reads CASRTQGGAKNIQYF. In DNA, the CDR3 is TGTGCCAGCAGGACCCAGGGGGGAGCCAAAAACATTCAGTACTTC.

This clonotype was seen more than once but under ten times. The rearrangement links TRBV30 to TRBJ1-2; no firm D call. The germline gives CDR1 GTSNPN, CDR2 SVGIG (reference sequence). The CDR3 is made up of 15 amino acids. The ends were cut back, 1 base at V and 4 bases at J, with 16 bases in the middle. CDR3 coding DNA: TGTGCCTGGAGTGCCCCCGGGGTGCCCCTCTATGGCTACACCTTC. Translation gives CAWSAPGVPLYGYTF. Variable domain in full (rest from reference TRBV30 and TRBJ1-2): SQTIHQWPATLVQPVGSPLSLECTVEGTSNPNLYWYRQAAGRGLQLLFYSVGIGQISSEVPQNLSASRPQDRQFILSSKKLLLSDSGFYLCAWSAPGVPLYGYTFGSGTRLTVV.

This clonotype has more than one count but fewer than ten. The rearrangement links TRBV15 to TRBJ1-1; the D is unclear. This CDR3 is built from 13 residues. Per the germline V gene, CDR1 is LNHNV and CDR2 is YYDKDF (reference sequence). Trimming left V 1 base short and J 5 bases short, with 8 bases between. The CDR3 here is CATSRVRETEAFF. CDR3 bases: TGTGCCACCAGCAGAGTCCGGGAGACTGAAGCTTTCTTT.

This clonotype was seen only a few times. The chain couples TRBV18 to TRBJ2-5; D is unclear. This CDR3 comprises 13 residues. V gave up 1 base and J gave up 5 bases, with 8 bases separating them. CDR1 and CDR2 from the germline V gene are KGHSH and LQKENI. The CDR3: CASSPLVAETQYF. CDR3 DNA: TGTGCCAGCTCACCACTGGTCGCCGAGACCCAGTACTTC.

This chain connects TRBV3-1 to TRBJ1-1; D might be TRBD1 (6 bases). Germline V gives CDR1 LGHDT, CDR2 YNNKEL (reference sequence). V was trimmed by 1 base and J by 5 bases, leaving 17 bases between them. This CDR3 has 16 residues. CDR3 coding DNA: TGTGCCAGCAGCCAAGCTACCGCAGGGGTCGGTACTGAAGCTTTCTTT. The encoded protein is CASSQATAGVGTEAFF.

The V and J genes are TRBV3-1 and TRBJ2-3; 14 bases line up with TRBD2. The germline CDR1 and CDR2 sequences are LGHDT and YNNKEL (reference sequence). Trimming cost V 4 bases and J 9 bases; bases outside gene matches: 12. The CDR3 is 17 amino acids. The chain's CDR3 is CASSPWTSGRQKGTQYF. The CDR3 DNA sequence: TGTGCCAGCAGCCCTTGGACTAGCGGGAGGCAAAAGGGGACGCAGTATTTT.

The V and J genes are TRBV11-2 and TRBJ1-3; TRBD1 agrees at 7 bases. The CDR3 runs to 18 residues. V dropped 5 bases and J dropped 0; count of bases not matched to a gene: 13. Germline CDR1 is SGHAT and CDR2 is FQNNGV. In DNA, the CDR3 is TGTGCCAGCAGCCGTCCCGGGACAGTCAGGAGCTCTGGAAACACCATATATTTT. Encoded protein: CASSRPGTVRSSGNTIYF. Full variable domain (remainder filled in from reference TRBV11-2 and TRBJ1-3): EAGVAQSPRYKIIEKRQSVAFWCNPISGHATLYWYQQILGQGPKLLIQFQNNGVVDDSQLPKDRFSAERLKGVDSTLKIQPAKLEDSAVYLCASSRPGTVRSSGNTIYFGEGSWLTVV.

This clonotype has just a few counts. This chain uses TRBV25-1 with TRBJ2-3; D might be TRBD2 (5 bases). V was cut by 7 bases and J by 3 bases, with 17 bases left in between. The CDR3 consists of 15 residues. The germline CDR1 and CDR2 sequences are MGHDK and SYGVNS. The CDR3 region has the DNA TGTGCCAGCAATGGACTGGGCCCGCGAACAGATACGCAGTATTTT. This gives the protein CASNGLGPRTDTQYF.

This chain connects TRBV21-1 to TRBJ1-5. TRBV21-1 is annotated as a pseudogene. The CDR3 sequence is 14 residues long. CDR3 in amino acids: CASSKAGKEEPQHF. CDR3 in DNA: TGTGCCAGCAGCAAAGCCGGAAAGGAGGAGCCCCAGCATTTT.

The chain recombines TRBV2 with TRBJ2-3; 8 bases line up with TRBD1. The length of the CDR3 is 15 residues. Germline lookup yields CDR1 SNHLY and CDR2 FYNNEI. With V trimmed by 6 bases and J by 5 bases, 10 bases remained unmatched. The CDR3 DNA sequence: TGTGCCAGCAGGGGACAACAGGGGGGAGGAGATACGCAGTATTTT. Amino acids: CASRGQQGGGDTQYF.